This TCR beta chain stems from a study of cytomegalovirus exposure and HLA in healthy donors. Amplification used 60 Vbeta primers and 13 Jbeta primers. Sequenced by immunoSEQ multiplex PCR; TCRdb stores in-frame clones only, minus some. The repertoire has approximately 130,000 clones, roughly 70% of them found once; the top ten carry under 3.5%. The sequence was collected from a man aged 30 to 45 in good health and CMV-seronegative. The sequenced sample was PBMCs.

In nucleotides, the CDR3 is TGTGCCAGCAGCTTATATGACCTCGGGGAGGCCGCAGAGACCCAGTACTTC. Its translation is CASSLYDLGEAAETQYF. The genes are TRBV11-2 and TRBJ2-5; D might be TRBD2 (6 bases). V lost 2 bases and J 4 bases, leaving 20 bases between the germline ends. The CDR3 length is 17 residues. The V gene's germline CDR1 is SGHAT and CDR2 FQNNGV.